The 24 T cell receptor beta chains reported below all come from one sample, sequenced in a study of blood T cell repertoires in COVID-19. This table comes from immunoSEQ multiplex PCR, and its TCRdb copy is limited to in-frame clones, with some not included. The table shows 150,000 to 200,000 clones, with about four fifths occurring only once. What was sequenced was peripheral blood. These receptors were taken from a woman of 80 years or more with COVID-19, enrolled during active disease.

This clone occurred a few times. The chain employs TRBV7-2 and TRBJ2-7; D is unclear. CDR3 size: 11 residues. Trimming stripped 4 bases from V and 3 bases from J, with 4 bases between. Germline CDR1 SGHTA, CDR2 FQGNSA. CDR3 DNA sequence: TGTGCCAGCAGCTCCTACTACGAGCAGTACTTC. Residues: CASSSYYEQYF.

This clone was detected once. The chain recombines TRBV28 with TRBJ1-2; TRBD1 matches at 11 bases. The V segment lost 1 base and the J segment 5 bases; nucleotides outside the gene matches: 6. Germline lookup yields CDR1 MDHEN and CDR2 SYDVKM. This CDR3 is built from 16 residues. The CDR3: CASSLSGGQGEYGYTF. The CDR3 DNA sequence: TGTGCCAGCAGTTTATCGGGGGGACAGGGGGAGTATGGCTACACCTTC.

V gene TRBV10-3 combines with J gene TRBJ2-7; 7 bases match TRBD1. The CDR3 has 12 residues. V lost 4 bases and J lost 5; bases outside the gene matches: 2. From germline, CDR1 is ENHRY and CDR2 SYGVKD. CDR3 sequence reads: CAISGGGDEQYF. CDR3 DNA: TGTGCCATCAGTGGAGGGGGCGACGAGCAGTACTTC.

The rearrangement joins TRBV4-2 to TRBJ2-3; D gene unclear. Germline V lookup: CDR1 LGHNA, CDR2 YNFKEQ. This CDR3 has 18 residues. With 1 base removed from V and 0 bases from J, the gap between germline ends came to 17 bases. In DNA, the CDR3 is TGTGCCAGCAGCCAAGTGACTGAGAACCACTTTAGCACAGATACGCAGTATTTT. Protein sequence: CASSQVTENHFSTDTQYF.

This rearrangement joins TRBV11-1 to TRBJ1-2; D is undetermined. The CDR3 runs 14 residues. From germline, CDR1 is SGHAT and CDR2 FQDESV (reference sequence). V was clipped by 5 bases and J by 4 bases, with 14 bases between them. The CDR3 bases are TGTGCCAGCAGCCCCAGCCGCAGGTCCTATGGCTACACCTTC. Translating gives CASSPSRRSYGYTF.

In DNA form, the CDR3 reads TGTGCCAGCAGTCGTGGAACCGTGCGGGAAGCTTTCTTT. Translation: CASSRGTVREAFF. V usage is TRBV27 and J usage is TRBJ1-1; no definite D call. The CDR3 totals 13 residues. The V end lost 5 bases, the J end lost 8 bases, and 15 bases lay between the germline ends. In germline, CDR1 is MNHEY, CDR2 SMNVEV (reference sequence).

The rearrangement joins TRBV2 to TRBJ1-2; 9 positions agree with TRBD1. This CDR3 region has 14 residues. Germline V gives CDR1 SNHLY, CDR2 FYNNEI. The V and J ends lost 4 bases and 2 bases, in that order; junction bases with no gene match: 2. The CDR3 protein is CASSGTGVNYGYTF. CDR3 nucleotides: TGTGCCAGCAGTGGGACAGGGGTGAACTATGGCTACACCTTC.

The CDR3 region is CASSLVLAGGLTDTQYF. The CDR3 DNA is TGTGCCAGCAGCTTAGTCCTAGCGGGGGGCCTCACAGATACGCAGTATTTT. The rearrangement links TRBV7-2 to TRBJ2-3; 11 bases match TRBD2. CDR3 size: 17 residues. Unmatched junction bases numbered 5, after V lost 1 base and J lost 2 bases. Germline CDR1 reads SGHTA; CDR2 reads FQGNSA.

The chain couples TRBV19 to TRBJ1-2; 9 bases agree with TRBD1. V lost 5 bases, J lost 2 bases, and 9 bases stayed unmatched. Germline CDR1 and CDR2: LNHDA and SQIVND (reference sequence). CDR3 size: 16 residues. CDR3: CASSLRTGAVNYGYTF. The CDR3 nucleotides are TGTGCCAGTAGTCTGAGGACAGGGGCCGTCAACTATGGCTACACCTTC.

The CDR3 sequence: CASSILAGSSYNEQFF. In DNA, the CDR3 is TGTGCCAGCTCCATTCTAGCGGGAAGCTCCTACAATGAGCAGTTCTTC. This chain connects TRBV28 to TRBJ2-1, with 9 bases fitting TRBD2. Germline values: CDR1 MDHEN, CDR2 SYDVKM. Trimming cost V 8 bases and J 0 bases; bases outside gene matches: 8. The CDR3 is 16 amino acids.

The genes are TRBV7-9 and TRBJ2-1; D perhaps matches TRBD1 (6 bases). The V end lost 4 bases, the J end lost 3 bases, and 7 bases lay between the germline ends. This CDR3 region has 13 residues. CDR1 and CDR2 (germline): SEHNR, FQNEAQ (reference sequence). In DNA, the CDR3 is TGTGCCAGCAGCTGGGACATCTACAATGAGCAGTTCTTC. Encoded protein: CASSWDIYNEQFF. The complete variable domain, with remaining parts taken from reference TRBV7-9 and TRBJ2-1, reads DTGVSQNPRHKITKRGQNVTFRCDPISEHNRLYWYRQTLGQGPEFLTYFQNEAQLEKSRLLSDRFSAERPKGSFSTLEIQRTEQGDSAMYLCASSWDIYNEQFFGPGTRLTVL.

J is TRBJ1-2 and V is TRBV3-1 (or the pseudogene TRBV3-2), with TRBD1 identical over 10 bases. V trimming: 3 bases; J trimming: 4 bases; junction bases outside the gene matches: 11. Germline V gene lookup returns CDR1 LGHDT and CDR2 YNNKEL (reference sequence). This CDR3 region has 17 residues. CDR3 region: CASSQTGGVSSPYGYTF. The CDR3 DNA reads as TGTGCCAGCAGCCAGACAGGGGGCGTTTCTTCCCCCTATGGCTACACCTTC.

This clone has a handful of counts. This rearrangement joins TRBV2 to TRBJ1-1; no clear D gene. The V end lost 4 bases, the J end lost 0 bases, and 18 bases lay between the germline ends. The length of the CDR3 is 17 residues. Germline CDR1 is SNHLY and CDR2 is FYNNEI. This CDR3 reads CASSGMSLQTLNTEAFF. The DNA for the CDR3 is TGTGCCAGCAGTGGAATGAGTTTACAGACCTTGAACACTGAAGCTTTCTTT.

This clone appeared a single time. The rearrangement uses TRBV2 and TRBJ2-7; TRBD1 matches at 9 bases. Trimming removed 6 bases from V and 3 bases from J; junction bases left unmatched: 0. Germline V CDR1 and CDR2: SNHLY, FYNNEI. The CDR3 is 12 amino acids. The CDR3 region has the DNA TGTGCCAGCAGGGGACAGGGCTACGAGCAGTACTTC. Residues: CASRGQGYEQYF.

This chain's CDR3 is CASSWGLAGGGTGELFF. The CDR3 DNA sequence: TGTGCCAGCAGCTGGGGACTAGCGGGAGGGGGCACCGGGGAGCTGTTTTTT. The V and J genes are TRBV5-4 and TRBJ2-2; TRBD2 aligns across 16 bases. The V gene's germline CDR1 is SGHNT and CDR2 YYREEE (reference sequence). The CDR3 loop spans 17 amino acids. The trim removed 3 bases at V and 4 bases at J, leaving 3 bases unmatched.

The chain carries TRBV7-2 and TRBJ1-6, with TRBD1 identical over 8 bases. The germline V gene encodes CDR1 SGHTA and CDR2 FQGNSA. The CDR3 totals 15 residues. V lost 1 base to trimming and J lost 10 bases; unmatched junction nucleotides: 6. The CDR3 here is CASSLVRTGRSPLHF. The CDR3 nucleotides read TGTGCCAGCAGCTTAGTAAGGACAGGGCGATCACCCCTCCACTTT.

There are many counts of this clone. The chain uses TRBV21-1 and TRBJ2-7; the table's TRBD1 call for D was not verified on the DNA. TRBV21-1 is listed as a pseudogene. The CDR3 totals 12 residues. Written as DNA, the CDR3 is TGTGCCAGCAGCTCCAGGCCCTACGAGCAGTACTTC. Translating gives CASSSRPYEQYF.

The gene calls are TRBV5-1 and TRBJ1-4, with 7 bases lining up with TRBD1. Losses at the gene ends were 2 bases for V and 7 bases for J; bases not matched to a gene: 11. Germline CDR1 SGHRS, CDR2 YFSETQ. CDR3 length: 16 residues. The CDR3 DNA follows: TGCGCCAGCAGCTTAACGACAGGGCGGCGGGCTGAAAAACTGTTTTTT. Residues: CASSLTTGRRAEKLFF.

This rearrangement joins TRBV27 to TRBJ1-6, with no clear D. V lost 5 bases and J lost 0, with 11 bases in between. The CDR3 is made up of 16 amino acids. CDR1 and CDR2 (germline): MNHEY, SMNVEV (reference sequence). The CDR3 coding sequence is TGTGCCAGCAGTCTCCTGAAGAGCTCCTATAATTCACCCCTCCACTTT. Amino acids: CASSLLKSSYNSPLHF.

J is TRBJ1-1 and V is TRBV11-3, with D maybe TRBD1 (6 bases). The V and J ends lost 8 bases and 4 bases respectively, with 17 bases between them. This CDR3 comprises 14 residues. Per germline, CDR1 SGHNT and CDR2 YENEEA. The CDR3 region is CASLNRDSSTEAFF. CDR3 nucleotide sequence: TGTGCCAGCTTGAACAGGGATTCAAGCACTGAAGCTTTCTTT.

Details on this clone: Other DNA sequences in the sample encode the same CDR3. The rearrangement uses TRBV28 and TRBJ2-7; TRBD2 is a possible D gene (6 bases). The V gene lost 3 bases and the J gene lost 3 bases, with 6 bases spanning the gap. Germline V CDR1 and CDR2: MDHEN, SYDVKM. The CDR3 is 12 amino acids. The CDR3 spells CASSLGGYEQYF. The CDR3 bases are TGTGCCAGCAGTTTGGGGGGCTACGAGCAGTACTTC.

The V gene is TRBV11-2, the J gene TRBJ1-3; D remains ambiguous. Germline assignment: CDR1 SGHAT and CDR2 FQNNGV. Trimming removed 1 base at V and 0 bases at J, with 4 bases between. The CDR3 has 14 residues. The CDR3 DNA sequence: TGTGCCAGCAGCTTAGGACACTCTGGAAACACCATATATTTT. Protein sequence: CASSLGHSGNTIYF. Using reference TRBV11-2 and TRBJ1-3 for the parts outside the CDR3, the full variable domain is EAGVAQSPRYKIIEKRQSVAFWCNPISGHATLYWYQQILGQGPKLLIQFQNNGVVDDSQLPKDRFSAERLKGVDSTLKIQPAKLEDSAVYLCASSLGHSGNTIYFGEGSWLTVV.

J is TRBJ2-7 and V is TRBV5-1, with TRBD1 matching over 7 bases. J gave up 3 bases and V 0 bases, and 9 bases lay outside the gene matches. CDR1 is SGHRS, CDR2 YFSETQ, per germline. The CDR3 runs 16 residues. CDR3 in DNA: TGCGCCAGCAGCTTGGGCCCCGGGACAGAAGACTACGAGCAGTACTTC. Its translation: CASSLGPGTEDYEQYF.

The chain employs TRBV29-1 and TRBJ1-2; D unclear. Germline-derived CDR1 and CDR2 are SQVTM and ANQGSEA. CDR3 length: 12 amino acids. Between the trimmed V and J ends, which lost 0 bases and 2 bases, there was a span of 4 bases. CDR3 loop: CSVEETNYGYTF. The CDR3 region has the DNA TGCAGCGTTGAAGAAACAAACTATGGCTACACCTTC.